This T cell receptor beta chain was obtained from a study of Graves' ophthalmopathy and Graves' hyperthyroidism. By definition, stable hyperthyroidism involved no ophthalmopathy within 18 months of follow-up. The germline V gene encodes CDR1 LNHNV and CDR2 YYDKDF (reference sequence). The V end lost 3 bases, the J end lost 5 bases, and 14 bases lay between the germline ends. The CDR3 is 14 amino acids. RNA served as the template for amplifying TCR beta CDR3 regions. First-round RT-PCR used HTBI primers; second-round multiplex PCR followed. MiXCR, applied by TCRdb to the multiplex PCR reads, yields one record per CDR3 protein. The sample lists 300,000 to 450,000 distinct CDR3 sequences; roughly a sixth were seen once. A single count supports this clonotype.

This sequence joins TRBV15 and TRBJ2-7, with D possibly TRBD2 on 6 matching bases. The sequencing sample was made of peripheral blood. The TCR originated in an adult woman with stable Graves' hyperthyroidism. CDR3 DNA sequence: TGTGCCACCAGCAGCGGGACTCCGGTCGACGAGCAGTACTTC. Its protein product is CATSSGTPVDEQYF.